Below, one TCR beta chain is given with its context. What it recognizes is unknown. The PCR ran on 60 Vbeta and 13 Jbeta primers. Data came from immunoSEQ multiplex PCR; TCRdb stores just in-frame clones and leaves some out. The repertoire holds some 130,000 clones, with over 70% as singletons. The V gene's germline CDR1 is SGHRS and CDR2 YFSETQ. This CDR3 has 14 residues. The ends were cut back, 1 base at V and 7 bases at J, with 11 bases in the middle. The sample originates from a study of cytomegalovirus exposure and HLA in healthy donors. Points from the study as a whole: Being indistinguishable, some V segments were excluded, TRBV6-2 and TRBV6-3 among them. CMV serostatus was the sole immune exposure data available. Being productive about 87% or about 30% of the time was typical of most TCR beta V segments in an earlier analysis. Later analysis associated a missense DCLRE1C variant with TCR beta V- and J-gene trimming.

This sequence originates from a man aged 30 to 45 in good health and CMV-seronegative. The sample taken for sequencing was PBMCs. This chain links TRBV5-1 with TRBJ1-4; tentative D call: TRBD1 (5 bases). In DNA form, the CDR3 reads TGCGCCAGCAGCTTGACGGGGGGTAGTGAAAAACTGTTTTTT. Amino acids: CASSLTGGSEKLFF. Full variable domain (remainder filled in from reference TRBV5-1 and TRBJ1-4): KAGVTQTPRYLIKTRGQQVTLSCSPISGHRSVSWYQQTPGQGLQFLFEYFSETQRNKGNFPGRFSGRQFSNSRSEMNVSTLELGDSALYLCASSLTGGSEKLFFGSGTQLSVL.